This is a list of T cell receptor beta chains from one sample in a study of OX40 agonist ivuxolimab in advanced cancers. TCRdb's copy holds only in-frame clones and misses some; the assay was immunoSEQ multiplex PCR. The sample carries 50,000 to 70,000 clones, about nine tenths recorded once. The input for sequencing was CD4+ or CD8+ T cells sorted from blood, taken in a trial of the OX40 agonist ivuxolimab. The receptors were sampled from an adult with an advanced solid tumor such as melanoma, head and neck, liver or kidney cancer. Both conserved end residues are part of each CDR3. D genes are given only for firm matches. A clone size is listed for some rows: how often the clone was seen (once, few, many), or a class if it is expanded.

d_gene	len	j_gene	v_gene	abundance	CDR3aa	CDR3nt
NA	15	TRBJ2-2	TRBV4-1	NA	CASSQGRASTGELFF	TGCGCCAGCAGCCAAGGTAGGGCCAGCACCGGGGAGCTGTTTTTT
NA	11	TRBJ2-6	TRBV6-1	NA	CASREANVLTF	TGTGCCAGCCGGGAGGCCAACGTCCTGACTTTC
NA	14	TRBJ1-1	TRBV29-1	NA	CSVVGAGGNTEAFF	TGCAGCGTTGTCGGGGCGGGGGGGAACACTGAAGCTTTCTTT
NA	14	TRBJ1-3	TRBV29-1	NA	CSVADGSSGNTIYF	TGCAGCGTTGCGGACGGGAGCTCTGGAAACACCATATATTTT
NA	13	TRBJ2-7	TRBV28	NA	CASSITGPYEQYF	TGTGCCAGCAGCATCACTGGCCCGTACGAGCAGTACTTC
NA	14	TRBJ1-1	TRBV5-1	NA	CASSLVARVTEAFF	TGCGCCAGCAGCTTGGTGGCCAGGGTTACTGAAGCTTTCTTT
NA	16	TRBJ1-1	TRBV11-2	few	CASSGGNVGVNTEAFF	TGTGCCAGCTCGGGGGGAAACGTTGGGGTAAACACTGAAGCTTTCTTT
TRBD2	13	TRBJ2-2	TRBV10-3	NA	CAIRERDGEELFF	TGTGCCATCAGGGAGCGGGATGGGGAGGAGCTGTTTTTT
NA	13	TRBJ2-1	TRBV7-9	NA	CASSLNTVNEQFF	TGTGCCAGCAGCTTAAACACAGTGAATGAGCAGTTCTTC
NA	11	TRBJ2-2	TRBV28	NA	CASRDTGELFF	TGTGCCAGCAGAGACACCGGGGAGCTGTTTTTT
TRBD1	14	TRBJ1-2	TRBV7-2	NA	CASSWRRQGDGYTF	TGTGCCAGCAGCTGGCGACGGCAGGGGGACGGCTACACCTTC
NA	13	TRBJ1-3	TRBV2	NA	CASSDGPGNTIYF	TGTGCCAGCAGTGACGGACCTGGAAACACCATATATTTT
NA	11	TRBJ1-2	TRBV29-1	NA	CSVVSNYGYTF	TGCAGCGTTGTGTCTAACTATGGCTACACCTTC
NA	14	TRBJ2-7	TRBV2	few	CASSEQGQGDEQYF	TGTGCCAGCAGTGAACAGGGGCAGGGTGACGAGCAGTACTTC
NA	12	TRBJ1-2	TRBV7-2	few	CASSLSLYGYTF	TGTGCCAGCAGCTTGTCCCTCTATGGCTACACCTTC
TRBD2	16	TRBJ2-1	TRBV19	NA	CASSVLTSGGYNEQFF	TGTGCCAGTAGTGTCTTGACTAGCGGGGGGTACAATGAGCAGTTCTTC
TRBD1	13	TRBJ1-2	TRBV28	NA	CASSMGQGFGYTF	TGTGCCAGCAGTATGGGACAGGGGTTTGGCTACACCTTC
TRBD1	14	TRBJ1-6	TRBV11-1	NA	CASKMGQINSPLHF	TGTGCCAGCAAGATGGGACAGATTAATTCACCCCTCCACTTT
NA	13	TRBJ1-1	TRBV9	NA	CASSFDLNTEAFF	TGTGCCAGCAGTTTTGACCTGAACACTGAAGCTTTCTTT
TRBD2	15	TRBJ2-1	TRBV10-1	NA	CASTQGLAGAGKQFF	TGCGCCAGCACCCAGGGCCTAGCGGGAGCCGGAAAGCAGTTCTTC
NA	15	TRBJ1-1	TRBV7-9	NA	CASSFHSGLGSEAFF	TGTGCCAGCAGCTTCCACAGCGGCCTAGGATCTGAAGCTTTCTTT
NA	12	TRBJ2-5	TRBV27	NA	CASSLDRETQYF	TGTGCCAGCAGTTTGGATCGGGAGACCCAGTACTTC
TRBD1	17	TRBJ2-6	TRBV6-1	NA	CASSGMGQGSGANVLTF	TGTGCCAGCAGTGGGATGGGACAGGGATCTGGGGCCAACGTCCTGACTTTC
NA	13	TRBJ2-1	TRBV7-8	NA	CASSLTWDNEQFF	TGTGCCAGCAGCTTAACCTGGGACAATGAGCAGTTCTTC
NA	14	TRBJ1-2	TRBV11-2	NA	CASSRLSGSYGYTF	TGTGCCAGCAGCCGACTGTCCGGGTCCTATGGCTACACCTTC
NA	14	TRBJ1-1	TRBV28	NA	CASRAKTMNTEAFF	TGTGCCAGCAGGGCGAAGACCATGAACACTGAAGCTTTCTTT
TRBD1	16	TRBJ1-5	TRBV2	NA	CASRKNPTGSAQPQHF	TGTGCCAGCAGAAAGAACCCGACAGGGTCGGCTCAGCCCCAGCATTTT
NA	15	TRBJ1-2	TRBV4-3	NA	CASSQEDRGAYGYTF	TGCGCCAGCAGCCAAGAAGATCGGGGGGCCTATGGCTACACCTTC
TRBD1	14	TRBJ1-6	TRBV5-1	NA	CASSPGGTASPLHF	TGCGCCAGCAGCCCGGGAGGGACAGCTTCACCCCTCCACTTT
NA	14	TRBJ1-4	TRBV7-9	once	CASVLGDSYEKLFF	TGTGCCAGCGTCCTAGGAGACAGCTATGAAAAACTGTTTTTT
TRBD2	18	TRBJ2-2	TRBV5-1	NA	CASSLFSSGSTNTGELFF	TGCGCCAGCAGCTTATTCTCTAGCGGGAGTACGAACACCGGGGAGCTGTTTTTT
TRBD1	13	TRBJ2-7	TRBV5-6	NA	CASSATGVYEQYF	TGTGCCAGCAGCGCAACAGGGGTCTACGAGCAGTACTTC
NA	13	TRBJ2-5	TRBV5-8	NA	CASSLAGVGTQYF	TGTGCCAGCAGCTTGGCCGGGGTAGGGACCCAGTACTTC
NA	13	TRBJ2-1	TRBV30	NA	CAWSVGGWTILLF	TGTGCCTGGAGTGTAGGTGGATGGACTATACTGCTCTTC